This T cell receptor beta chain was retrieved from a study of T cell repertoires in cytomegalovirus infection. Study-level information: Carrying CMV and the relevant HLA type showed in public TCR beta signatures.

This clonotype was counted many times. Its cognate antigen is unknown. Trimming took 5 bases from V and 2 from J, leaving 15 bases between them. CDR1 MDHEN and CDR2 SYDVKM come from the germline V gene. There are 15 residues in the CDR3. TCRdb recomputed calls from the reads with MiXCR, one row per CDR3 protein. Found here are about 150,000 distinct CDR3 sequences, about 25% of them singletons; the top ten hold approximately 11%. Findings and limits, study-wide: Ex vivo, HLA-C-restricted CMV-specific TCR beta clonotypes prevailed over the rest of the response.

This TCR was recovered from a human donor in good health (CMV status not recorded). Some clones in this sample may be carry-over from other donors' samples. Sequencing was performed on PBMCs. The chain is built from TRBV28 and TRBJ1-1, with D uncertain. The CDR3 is CASSPLLGANTEAFF. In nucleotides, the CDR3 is TGTGCCAGCAGTCCCTTATTGGGTGCAAACACTGAAGCTTTCTTT. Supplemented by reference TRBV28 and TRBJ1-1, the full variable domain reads DVKVTQSSRYLVKRTGEKVFLECVQDMDHENMFWYRQDPGLGLRLIYFSYDVKMKEKGDIPEGYSVSREKKERFSLILESASTNQTSMYLCASSPLLGANTEAFFGQGTRLTVV.